Listed here are 7 T cell receptor beta chains from one sample, sequenced in a study of T cell responses to AZD1222 COVID-19 vaccine. The repertoire was sequenced with immunoSEQ multiplex PCR; TCRdb's copy has only in-frame clones and lacks some. This sample has approximately 90,000 clones, with approximately 88% found just once. Sequenced material: peripheral blood, taken on day 0 of AZD1222 vaccination. These receptors were collected from an adult in good health.

This chain connects TRBV5-1 to TRBJ1-3, with D tentatively TRBD1 (6 bases). Germline CDR1 SGHRS, CDR2 YFSETQ. The V and J ends lost 2 bases and 5 bases respectively, with 11 bases between them. This CDR3 has 14 residues. This CDR3 is CASSLPDSRNTIYF. The DNA for the CDR3 is TGCGCCAGCAGCTTACCGGACAGTCGAAACACCATATATTTT. Combining the CDR3 with reference TRBV5-1 and TRBJ1-3 gives the whole variable domain KAGVTQTPRYLIKTRGQQVTLSCSPISGHRSVSWYQQTPGQGLQFLFEYFSETQRNKGNFPGRFSGRQFSNSRSEMNVSTLELGDSALYLCASSLPDSRNTIYFGEGSWLTVV.

This rearrangement joins TRBV10-2 to TRBJ1-1; D not resolved. The CDR3 spans 13 residues. Germline V gene sequence: CDR1 WSHSY, CDR2 SAAADI. V lost 8 bases and J lost 7, with 17 bases in between. This chain's CDR3 is CASAQRVGSEAFF. The CDR3 DNA sequence: TGCGCCAGCGCTCAACGGGTGGGCAGTGAAGCTTTCTTT.

The chain employs TRBV19 and TRBJ1-3, with 7 bases aligning to TRBD1. Germline V lookup: CDR1 LNHDA, CDR2 SQIVND (reference sequence). V dropped 6 bases and J dropped 2; count of bases not matched to a gene: 1. CDR3 length equals 13 residues. The CDR3: CASSTGAGNTIYF. The CDR3, as DNA: TGTGCCAGTAGCACAGGGGCTGGAAACACCATATATTTT.

The V and J genes are TRBV5-1 and TRBJ2-3; 9 nucleotides line up with TRBD1. Germline CDR1 reads SGHRS; CDR2 reads YFSETQ. V gave up 4 bases and J gave up 5 bases; unmatched junction bases: 11. CDR3 length: 16 residues. This CDR3 reads CASSPKSGQGVDTQYF. The CDR3 DNA sequence: TGCGCCAGCAGCCCAAAGTCGGGACAGGGAGTAGATACGCAGTATTTT. The variable domain in full, with the rest retrieved from reference TRBV5-1 and TRBJ2-3, is KAGVTQTPRYLIKTRGQQVTLSCSPISGHRSVSWYQQTPGQGLQFLFEYFSETQRNKGNFPGRFSGRQFSNSRSEMNVSTLELGDSALYLCASSPKSGQGVDTQYFGPGTRLTVL.

J is TRBJ2-2 and V is TRBV18, with D uncertain. CDR3 length equals 13 residues. V was trimmed by 3 bases and J by 3 bases, leaving 5 bases between them. Germline V CDR1 and CDR2: KGHSH, LQKENI. The CDR3 DNA sequence: TGTGCCAGCTCACCGTGGGACACCGGGGAGCTGTTTTTT. This codes for CASSPWDTGELFF.

CDR3: CASSLGFLAGNYEQYF. In nucleotides, the CDR3 is TGCGCCAGCAGCTTGGGCTTTCTAGCGGGGAACTACGAGCAGTACTTC. The gene calls are TRBV5-1 and TRBJ2-7; TRBD2 matches 9 bases. J gave up 3 bases and V 0 bases, and 7 bases lay outside the gene matches. There are 16 residues in the CDR3. The germline V gene has CDR1 SGHRS and CDR2 YFSETQ.

CDR3 DNA sequence: TGTGCCAGCAGATTAGACAGGGGATCAGATACGCAGTATTTT. Its translation: CASRLDRGSDTQYF. The chain couples TRBV5-4 to TRBJ2-3; the match to TRBD1 covers 8 bases. The CDR3 loop spans 14 amino acids. The germline V gene has CDR1 SGHNT and CDR2 YYREEE (reference sequence). V gave up 5 bases and J gave up 4 bases; unmatched junction bases: 6.